The subject of this entry is one T cell receptor beta chain. This record belongs to a study of blood T cell repertoires in COVID-19. Overall study context: COVID-19 samples collected from the United States, Italy and Spain covered acute and convalescent phases. Sample material is recorded as cDNA or gDNA derived from T cells, B-cell-depleted T cells, or PBMCs.

How the authors handled the data: It was from reference gene primer amplification that nucleated cell counts were estimated. The method was immunoSEQ multiplex PCR; TCRdb's version includes in-frame clones alone and lacks a portion of them. The V and J calls and the clone size are those of that table, but D and trimming were determined from the DNA. The sample has 65,000 to 95,000 clones, 75% to 85% seen once. This CDR3 spans 13 amino acids. CDR1 is SGHTA, CDR2 FQGNSA, per germline. V was trimmed by 5 bases and J by 5 bases, leaving 11 bases between them. The origin of this receptor is a woman aged 45-65 years with acute or convalescent COVID-19. Sequencing used peripheral blood. J is TRBJ2-3 and V is TRBV7-2, with TRBD2 as a possible D gene (5 bases). CDR3 sequence: CASSGVGGDTQYF. CDR3 nucleotide sequence: TGTGCCAGCAGCGGGGTTGGAGGAGATACGCAGTATTTT.